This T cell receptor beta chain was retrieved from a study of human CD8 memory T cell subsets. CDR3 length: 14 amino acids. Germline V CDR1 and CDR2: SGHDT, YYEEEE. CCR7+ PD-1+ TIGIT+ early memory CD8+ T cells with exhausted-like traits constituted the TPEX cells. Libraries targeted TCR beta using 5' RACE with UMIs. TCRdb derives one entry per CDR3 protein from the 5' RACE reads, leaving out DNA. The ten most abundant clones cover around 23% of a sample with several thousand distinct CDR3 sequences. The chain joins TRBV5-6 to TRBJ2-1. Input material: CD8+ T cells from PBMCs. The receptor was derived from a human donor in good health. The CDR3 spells CASSGYLDYNEQFF. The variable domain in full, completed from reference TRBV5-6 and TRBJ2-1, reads DAGVTQSPTHLIKTRGQQVTLRCSPKSGHDTVSWYQQALGQGPQFIFQYYEEEERQRGNFPDRFSGHQFPNYSSELNVNALLLGDSALYLCASSGYLDYNEQFFGPGTRLTVL.